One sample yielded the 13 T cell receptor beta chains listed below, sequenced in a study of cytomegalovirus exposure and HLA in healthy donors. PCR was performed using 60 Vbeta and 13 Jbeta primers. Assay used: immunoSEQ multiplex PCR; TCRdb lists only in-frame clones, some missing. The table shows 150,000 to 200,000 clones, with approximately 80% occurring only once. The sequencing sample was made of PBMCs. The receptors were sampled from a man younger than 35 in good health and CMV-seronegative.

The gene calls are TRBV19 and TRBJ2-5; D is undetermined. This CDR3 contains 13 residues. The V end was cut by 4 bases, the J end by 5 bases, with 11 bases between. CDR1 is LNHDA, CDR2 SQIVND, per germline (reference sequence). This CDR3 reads CASSRSEVETQYF. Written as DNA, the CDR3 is TGTGCCAGTAGTAGATCAGAAGTGGAGACCCAGTACTTC.

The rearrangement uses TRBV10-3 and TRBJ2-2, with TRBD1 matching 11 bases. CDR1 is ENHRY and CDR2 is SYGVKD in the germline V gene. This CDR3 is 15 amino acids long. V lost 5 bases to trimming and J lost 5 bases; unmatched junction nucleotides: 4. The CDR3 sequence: CAISSGQGATGELFF. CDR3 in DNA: TGTGCCATCAGTTCCGGACAGGGGGCTACCGGGGAGCTGTTTTTT.

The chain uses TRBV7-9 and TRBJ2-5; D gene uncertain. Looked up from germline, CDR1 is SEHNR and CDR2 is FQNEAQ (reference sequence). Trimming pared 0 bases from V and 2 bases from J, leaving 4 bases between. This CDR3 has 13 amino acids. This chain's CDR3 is CASSLATQETQYF. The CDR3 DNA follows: TGTGCCAGCAGCTTAGCCACACAAGAGACCCAGTACTTC.

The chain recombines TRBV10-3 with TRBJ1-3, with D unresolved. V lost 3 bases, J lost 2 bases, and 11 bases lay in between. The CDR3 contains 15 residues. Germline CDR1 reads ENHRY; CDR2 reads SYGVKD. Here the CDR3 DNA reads TGTGCCATCAGTGACATAGGGAGCGCTGGAAACACCATATATTTT. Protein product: CAISDIGSAGNTIYF.

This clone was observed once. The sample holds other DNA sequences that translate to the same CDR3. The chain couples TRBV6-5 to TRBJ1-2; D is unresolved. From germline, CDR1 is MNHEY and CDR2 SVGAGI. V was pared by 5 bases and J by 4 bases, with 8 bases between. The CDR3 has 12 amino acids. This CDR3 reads CASSPAGYGYTF. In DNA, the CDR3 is TGTGCCAGCAGTCCCGCCGGCTATGGCTACACCTTC.

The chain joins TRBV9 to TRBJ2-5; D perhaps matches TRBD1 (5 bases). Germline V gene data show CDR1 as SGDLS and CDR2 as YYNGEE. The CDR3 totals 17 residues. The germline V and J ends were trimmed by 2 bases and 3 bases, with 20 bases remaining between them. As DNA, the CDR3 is TGTGCCAGCAGCGTGGACACGGCGTCTCACCTGGAAGAGACCCAGTACTTC. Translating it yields CASSVDTASHLEETQYF.

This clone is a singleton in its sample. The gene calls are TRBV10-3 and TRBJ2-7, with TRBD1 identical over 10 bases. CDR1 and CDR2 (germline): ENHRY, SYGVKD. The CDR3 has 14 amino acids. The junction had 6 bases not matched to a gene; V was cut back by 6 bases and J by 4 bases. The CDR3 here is CAISPGQGFYEQYF. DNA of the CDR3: TGTGCCATCAGCCCGGGACAGGGGTTTTACGAGCAGTACTTC.

As DNA, the CDR3 is TGTGCCAGTAGTGTGACCGGGACAGGGGTTGAGACCCAGTACTTC. Translation gives CASSVTGTGVETQYF. This chain links TRBV19 with TRBJ2-5; 10 bases line up with TRBD1. The CDR3 is 15 amino acids. Losses at the gene ends were 5 bases for V and 5 bases for J; bases not matched to a gene: 8. Germline CDR1 is LNHDA and CDR2 is SQIVND (reference sequence).

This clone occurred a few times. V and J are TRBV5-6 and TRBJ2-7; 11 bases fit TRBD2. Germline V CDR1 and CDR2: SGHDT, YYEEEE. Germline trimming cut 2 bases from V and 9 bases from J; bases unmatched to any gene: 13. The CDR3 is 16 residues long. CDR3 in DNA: TGTGCCAGCAGCTTCAATAGCGGGAGGGCCTGGCAGGGGCAGTACTTC. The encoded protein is CASSFNSGRAWQGQYF.

The CDR3 protein is CASSRGTSGNTGELFF. The CDR3 DNA is TGTGCCAGCAGCCGTGGGACTAGCGGGAACACCGGGGAGCTGTTTTTT. The chain recombines TRBV7-6 with TRBJ2-2; 11 nucleotides agree with TRBD2. Per germline, CDR1 SGHVS and CDR2 FNYEAQ. Trimming removed 5 bases from V and 1 base from J; junction bases left unmatched: 3. This CDR3 region has 16 residues.

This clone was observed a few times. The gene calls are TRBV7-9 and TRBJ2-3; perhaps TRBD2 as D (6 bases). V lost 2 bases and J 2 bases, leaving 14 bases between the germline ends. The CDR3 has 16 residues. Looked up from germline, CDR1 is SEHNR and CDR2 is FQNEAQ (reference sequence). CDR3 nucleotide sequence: TGTGCCAGCAGCTTAAATCGCAGGGAGGACACAGATACGCAGTATTTT. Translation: CASSLNRREDTDTQYF.

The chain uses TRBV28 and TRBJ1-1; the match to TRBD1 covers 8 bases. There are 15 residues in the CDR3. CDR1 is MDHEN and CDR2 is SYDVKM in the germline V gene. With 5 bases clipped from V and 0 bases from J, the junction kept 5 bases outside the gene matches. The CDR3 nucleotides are TGTGCCAGCAGTAACCGGGACAGGTTGAACACTGAAGCTTTCTTT. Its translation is CASSNRDRLNTEAFF.

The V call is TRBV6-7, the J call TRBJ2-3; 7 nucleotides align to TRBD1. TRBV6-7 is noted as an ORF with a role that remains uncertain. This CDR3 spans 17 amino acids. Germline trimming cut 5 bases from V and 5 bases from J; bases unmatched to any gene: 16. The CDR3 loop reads CASSTPLRDREIDTQYF. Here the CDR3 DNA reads TGTGCCAGCAGTACACCTCTCCGAGACAGGGAGATAGATACGCAGTATTTT.